These 5 T cell receptor beta chains were sequenced from one sample in a study of OX40 agonist ivuxolimab in advanced cancers. Libraries were prepared by immunoSEQ multiplex PCR; TCRdb keeps only in-frame clonotypes and omits some of them. The sample consists of about 79,000 clones, about 91% of them appearing once. The specimen was CD4+ or CD8+ T cells sorted from blood, collected in a trial of the OX40 agonist ivuxolimab. The source of these receptors is an adult with an advanced solid tumor such as melanoma, head and neck, liver or kidney cancer.

The chain links TRBV11-2 to TRBJ2-7; D unclear. The CDR3 runs 13 residues. With 5 bases removed from V and 7 bases from J, the gap between germline ends came to 15 bases. Germline values: CDR1 SGHAT, CDR2 FQNNGV. CDR3 region: CASSKTRVGEQYF. The CDR3 nucleotides read TGTGCCAGCAGCAAAACACGGGTTGGGGAGCAGTACTTC.

The CDR3 protein is CASTLGLATDTQYF. The CDR3 nucleotides are TGTGCCAGCACCCTAGGGCTAGCTACAGATACGCAGTATTTT. The chain combines TRBV27 with TRBJ2-3, with D possibly matching TRBD2 (5 bases). V lost 7 bases to trimming and J lost 3 bases, with 14 bases between them. CDR1 and CDR2 (germline): MNHEY, SMNVEV (reference sequence). There are 14 residues in the CDR3.

Worth noting for this clone: Sequence at one end of the junction differs from germline and may be a read error. The chain has TRBV7-7 and TRBJ2-5; weak D call: TRBD1 (6 bases). Germline V lookup: CDR1 SSHAT, CDR2 FNYEAQ (reference sequence). The CDR3 is 15 amino acids. CDR3 in DNA: TGTGCTAGCAGCTTAGGAAAGACAGGACAAGAGACCCAGTACTTC. Translating it yields CASSLGKTGQETQYF.

This chain uses TRBV19 with TRBJ2-5; D may be TRBD1 (6 bases). CDR3 length: 14 residues. Germline CDR1 reads LNHDA; CDR2 reads SQIVND (reference sequence). The V end was cut by 4 bases, the J end by 3 bases, with 12 bases between. For the CDR3, the DNA is TGTGCCAGTAGTACTACAGGGAGAGAAGAGACCCAGTACTTC. Translated, it gives CASSTTGREETQYF.

The rearrangement links TRBV10-1 to TRBJ2-2; D is possibly TRBD2 (6 bases). Trimming stripped 0 bases from V and 0 bases from J, with 17 bases between. This CDR3 region has 19 residues. The germline V gene has CDR1 WNHNN and CDR2 SYGVQD (reference sequence). CDR3 sequence (DNA): TGCGCCAGCAGTGAGTCTCGGGACCCGGGAGTAACGAACACCGGGGAGCTGTTTTTT. It encodes CASSESRDPGVTNTGELFF.